This T cell receptor (beta chain) was obtained from a study of T cell responses to AZD1222 COVID-19 vaccine. General study findings and limits: Samples come after the peak T cell response, not at day 14. Donors were chiefly white British, with a greater number of females, and clonal diversity was perhaps underestimated. Only 6 or 7 people who got AZD1222 tested seropositive at baseline.

Comments on this clone: The target antigen is unknown.

Generated by immunoSEQ multiplex PCR, the TCRdb table keeps only in-frame clones and is missing some. The sample carries over 100,000 clones, about nine tenths recorded once. The CDR3 loop spans 14 amino acids. Trimming took 6 bases from V and 4 from J; bases not matched to a gene: 7. Germline CDR1 is MNHNY and CDR2 is SVGAGI (reference sequence). This receptor was obtained from an adult in good health. V usage is TRBV6-6 and J usage is TRBJ1-2, with TRBD1 matching 8 bases. The material was peripheral blood, obtained on day 0 of AZD1222 vaccination. CDR3 sequence (DNA): TGTGCCAGCAGCCCCAGGGGGCAGATCTATGGCTACACCTTC. Its translation: CASSPRGQIYGYTF.